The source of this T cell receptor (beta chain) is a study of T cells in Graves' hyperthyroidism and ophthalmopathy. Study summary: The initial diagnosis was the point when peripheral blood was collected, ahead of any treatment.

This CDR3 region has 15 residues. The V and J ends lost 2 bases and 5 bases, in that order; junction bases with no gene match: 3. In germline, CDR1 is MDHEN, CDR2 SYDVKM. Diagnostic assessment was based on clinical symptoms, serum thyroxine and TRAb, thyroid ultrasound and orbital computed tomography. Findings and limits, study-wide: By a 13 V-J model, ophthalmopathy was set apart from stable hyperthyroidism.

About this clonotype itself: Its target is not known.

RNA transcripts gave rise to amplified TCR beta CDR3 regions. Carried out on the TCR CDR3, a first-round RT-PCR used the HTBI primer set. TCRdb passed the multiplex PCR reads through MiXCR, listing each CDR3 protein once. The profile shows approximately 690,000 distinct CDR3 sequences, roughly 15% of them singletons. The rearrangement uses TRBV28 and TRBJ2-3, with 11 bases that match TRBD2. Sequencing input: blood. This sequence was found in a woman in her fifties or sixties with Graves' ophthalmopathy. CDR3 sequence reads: CASSLIAGGLDTQYF. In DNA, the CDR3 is TGTGCCAGCAGTTTAATAGCGGGAGGGCTAGATACGCAGTATTTT.